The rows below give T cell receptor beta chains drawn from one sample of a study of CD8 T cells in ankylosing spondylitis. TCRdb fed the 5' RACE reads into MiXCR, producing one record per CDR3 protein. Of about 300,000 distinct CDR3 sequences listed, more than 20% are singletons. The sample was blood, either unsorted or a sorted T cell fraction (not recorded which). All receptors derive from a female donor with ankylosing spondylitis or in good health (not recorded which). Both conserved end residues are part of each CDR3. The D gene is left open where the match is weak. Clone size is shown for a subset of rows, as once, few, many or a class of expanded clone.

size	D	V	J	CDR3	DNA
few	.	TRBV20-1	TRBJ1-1	CSASRQFTMNTEAFF	TGCAGTGCTAGCAGACAGTTTACAATGAACACTGAAGCTTTCTTT
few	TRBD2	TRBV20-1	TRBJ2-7	CSARDRSGRGSYEQYF	TGCAGTGCTAGAGATCGTAGCGGGAGAGGTTCCTACGAGCAGTACTTC
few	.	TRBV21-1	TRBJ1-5	CASSKALSRDPQHF	TGTGCCAGCAGCAAAGCGCTGAGTCGGGATCCCCAGCATTTT
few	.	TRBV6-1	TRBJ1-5	CASSVRAANQPQHF	TGTGCCAGCAGTGTTCGTGCAGCTAATCAGCCCCAGCATTTT
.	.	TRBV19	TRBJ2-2	CASSIPPAGELFF	TGTGCCAGTAGTATACCCCCGGCCGGGGAGCTGTTTTTT
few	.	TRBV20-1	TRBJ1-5	CSATGQGGNQPQHF	TGCAGTGCGACGGGCCAAGGGGGCAATCAGCCCCAGCATTTT
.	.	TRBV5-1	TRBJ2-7	CASRFDSSYEQYF	TGCGCCAGCAGATTTGACAGCTCCTACGAGCAGTACTTC
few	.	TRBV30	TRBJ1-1	CAWSPNRLGAFF	TGTGCCTGGAGTCCGAACCGTCTTGGAGCTTTCTTT
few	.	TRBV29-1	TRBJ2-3	CSVEYRVDTQYF	TGCAGCGTAGAATACAGGGTGGATACGCAGTATTTT
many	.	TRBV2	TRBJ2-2	CASRQNTGELFF	TGTGCCAGCCGGCAAAACACCGGGGAGCTGTTTTTT
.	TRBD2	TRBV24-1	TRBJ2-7	CATATSGSSYEQYF	TGTGCCACCGCGACTAGCGGGAGCTCCTACGAGCAGTACTTC
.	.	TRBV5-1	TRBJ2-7	CASSDKPYEQYF	TGCGCCAGCAGTGACAAACCCTACGAGCAGTACTTC
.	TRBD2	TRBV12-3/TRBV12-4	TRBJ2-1	CASSLAFASGGPYNEQFF	TGTGCCAGCAGTTTAGCGTTTGCCTCGGGAGGACCCTACAATGAGCAGTTCTTC
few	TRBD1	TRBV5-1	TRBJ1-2	CASSLALGQGDGYTF	TGCGCCAGCAGCTTGGCCCTCGGACAGGGCGATGGCTACACCTTC
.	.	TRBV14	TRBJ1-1	CASSPLHRGTEAFF	TGTGCCAGCAGCCCCCTCCATCGCGGCACTGAAGCTTTCTTT
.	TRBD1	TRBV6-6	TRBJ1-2	CASSYMTGDGYTF	TGTGCCAGCAGTTATATGACAGGGGATGGCTACACCTTC
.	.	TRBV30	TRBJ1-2	CAWSPRGDSGYTF	TGTGCCTGGAGTCCCCGGGGAGATTCAGGCTACACCTTC
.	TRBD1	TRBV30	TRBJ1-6	CAWARQGRSSPLHF	TGTGCCTGGGCCCGACAGGGGAGAAGTTCACCCCTCCACTTT
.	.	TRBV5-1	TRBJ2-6	CASSLDSPGANVLTF	TGCGCCAGCAGCTTGGATTCCCCTGGGGCCAACGTCCTGACTTTC
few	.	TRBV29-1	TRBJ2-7	CSVETVPYEQYF	TGCAGCGTTGAAACAGTCCCCTACGAGCAGTACTTC
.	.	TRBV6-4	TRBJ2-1	CASSGGPVSEQFF	TGTGCCAGCAGTGGGGGCCCCGTCAGTGAGCAGTTCTTC
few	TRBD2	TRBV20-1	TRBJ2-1	CSAPTWSGDNEQFF	TGCAGTGCTCCCACTTGGAGCGGGGACAATGAGCAGTTCTTC
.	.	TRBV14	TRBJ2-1	CASSQRTVSSYNEQFF	TGTGCCAGCAGCCAGCGGACAGTTAGCTCCTACAATGAGCAGTTCTTC
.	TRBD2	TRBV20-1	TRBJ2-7	CSARLSGRVYEQYF	TGCAGTGCCCGACTTAGCGGGAGGGTCTACGAGCAGTACTTC
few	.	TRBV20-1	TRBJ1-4	CSARIPGGANEKLFF	TGCAGTGCTAGAATCCCCGGGGGGGCTAATGAAAAACTGTTTTTT
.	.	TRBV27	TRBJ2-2	CASTPGGLNSGELFF	TGTGCCAGCACCCCTGGGGGGTTGAATTCCGGGGAGCTGTTTTTT
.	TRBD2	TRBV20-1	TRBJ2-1	CSARDRLAGKNEQFF	TGCAGTGCTAGAGATCGGCTAGCGGGGAAGAATGAGCAGTTCTTC
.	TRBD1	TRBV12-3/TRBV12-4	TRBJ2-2	CASSLIVAGTRGGELFF	TGTGCCAGCAGTTTAATCGTTGCTGGGACCAGGGGGGGGGAGCTGTTTTTT
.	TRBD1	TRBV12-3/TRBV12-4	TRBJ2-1	CASSQRQGIGGNEQFF	TGTGCCAGCAGTCAAAGACAGGGGATAGGGGGTAATGAGCAGTTCTTC
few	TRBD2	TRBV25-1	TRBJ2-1	CASRDTSGLSYNEQFF	TGTGCCAGCAGGGATACTAGCGGCCTCTCCTACAATGAGCAGTTCTTC
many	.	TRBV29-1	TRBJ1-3	CSVAGRSGNTIYF	TGCAGCGTTGCGGGGAGATCCGGAAACACCATATATTTT
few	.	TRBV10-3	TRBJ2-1	CAISESMGLSSDEQFF	TGTGCCATCAGTGAGTCGATGGGACTGAGCTCGGATGAGCAGTTCTTC
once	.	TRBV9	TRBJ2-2	CASSVAGGHTGELFF	TGTGCCAGCAGCGTAGCGGGCGGTCACACCGGGGAGCTGTTTTTT
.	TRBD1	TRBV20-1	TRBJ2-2	CSARDRQGAIGELFF	TGCAGTGCTAGGGATCGACAGGGGGCTATCGGGGAGCTGTTTTTT
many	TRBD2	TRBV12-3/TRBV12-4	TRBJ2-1	CASSLTGGSYNEQFF	TGTGCCAGCAGTTTAACGGGAGGGTCCTACAATGAGCAGTTCTTC
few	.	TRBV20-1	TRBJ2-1	CSARDDSHNEQFF	TGCAGTGCTAGGGATGACTCCCACAATGAGCAGTTCTTC
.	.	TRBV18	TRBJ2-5	CASSQSGVQETQYF	TGTGCCAGCTCGCAGTCGGGGGTGCAAGAGACCCAGTACTTC
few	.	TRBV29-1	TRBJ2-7	CSVDPDGPRRGEQYF	TGCAGCGTTGACCCCGACGGGCCGAGGAGGGGCGAGCAGTACTTC
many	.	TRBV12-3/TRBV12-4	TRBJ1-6	CASSPSLNSPLHF	TGTGCCAGCAGTCCATCGTTGAATTCACCCCTCCACTTT
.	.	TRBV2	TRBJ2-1	CASSPPRREQFF	TGTGCCAGCAGCCCTCCGCGGCGTGAGCAGTTCTTC
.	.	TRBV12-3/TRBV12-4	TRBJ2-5	CASSSPMRETQYF	TGTGCCAGCAGCTCGCCCATGCGAGAGACCCAGTACTTC
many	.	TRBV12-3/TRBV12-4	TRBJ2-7	CASPHEQYF	TGTGCCAGCCCGCACGAGCAGTACTTC
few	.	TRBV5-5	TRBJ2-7	CASSLEVYEQYF	TGTGCCAGCAGCTTGGAGGTCTACGAGCAGTACTTC
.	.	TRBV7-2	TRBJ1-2	CASSLAPGVDYGYTF	TGTGCCAGCAGCTTAGCGCCAGGGGTGGACTATGGCTACACCTTC
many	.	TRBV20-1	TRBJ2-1	CSASQSQAYNEQFF	TGCAGTGCTAGCCAGTCCCAGGCATACAATGAGCAGTTCTTC
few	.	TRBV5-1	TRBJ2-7	CASSLAGGKAYEQYF	TGCGCCAGCAGCTTGGCCGGCGGGAAAGCCTACGAGCAGTACTTC
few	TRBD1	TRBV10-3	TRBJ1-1	CAISGGDRENTEAFF	TGTGCCATCAGTGGGGGCGACAGGGAGAACACTGAAGCTTTCTTT
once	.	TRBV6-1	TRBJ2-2	CASRGAGELFF	TGTGCCAGCAGGGGGGCGGGGGAGCTGTTTTTT
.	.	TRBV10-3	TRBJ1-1	CAISVLGLNTEAFF	TGTGCCATCAGTGTTCTGGGTTTGAACACTGAAGCTTTCTTT
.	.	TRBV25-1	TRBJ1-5	CASRSGNQPQHF	TGTGCCAGCAGATCAGGTAATCAGCCCCAGCATTTT
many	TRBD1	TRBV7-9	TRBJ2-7	CASSPGTASLYEQYF	TGTGCCAGCAGCCCCGGGACAGCGTCCCTCTACGAGCAGTACTTC
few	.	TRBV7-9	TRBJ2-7	CASSLKATSTHYEQYF	TGTGCCAGCAGCTTAAAGGCCACCTCGACACACTACGAGCAGTACTTC
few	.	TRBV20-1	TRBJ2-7	CSTFAPRGRSYEQYF	TGCAGCACCTTCGCCCCTCGGGGCAGGTCGTACGAGCAGTACTTC
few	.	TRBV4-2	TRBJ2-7	CASSRDIGPYEQYF	TGTGCCAGCAGCCGGGACATAGGGCCCTACGAGCAGTACTTC